This TCR beta chain was sequenced for a study of control samples from healthy donors and cancer patients. V lost 5 bases, J lost 4 bases, and 4 bases stayed unmatched. CDR3 length: 13 residues. Germline V CDR1 and CDR2: SGHRS, YFSETQ. Using immunoSEQ multiplex PCR, the repertoire was profiled, and TCRdb retains in-frame clones only, with some absent. This specimen shows some 180,000 clones; the ten leading clones hold roughly 2%. The rearrangement uses TRBV5-1 and TRBJ2-7; 9 nucleotides align to TRBD1. Sequenced: blood. The sequence came from a woman in her twenties or thirties in good health. Here the CDR3 reads CASRQGAGYEQYF. For the CDR3, the DNA is TGCGCCAGCAGACAGGGGGCGGGGTACGAGCAGTACTTC.